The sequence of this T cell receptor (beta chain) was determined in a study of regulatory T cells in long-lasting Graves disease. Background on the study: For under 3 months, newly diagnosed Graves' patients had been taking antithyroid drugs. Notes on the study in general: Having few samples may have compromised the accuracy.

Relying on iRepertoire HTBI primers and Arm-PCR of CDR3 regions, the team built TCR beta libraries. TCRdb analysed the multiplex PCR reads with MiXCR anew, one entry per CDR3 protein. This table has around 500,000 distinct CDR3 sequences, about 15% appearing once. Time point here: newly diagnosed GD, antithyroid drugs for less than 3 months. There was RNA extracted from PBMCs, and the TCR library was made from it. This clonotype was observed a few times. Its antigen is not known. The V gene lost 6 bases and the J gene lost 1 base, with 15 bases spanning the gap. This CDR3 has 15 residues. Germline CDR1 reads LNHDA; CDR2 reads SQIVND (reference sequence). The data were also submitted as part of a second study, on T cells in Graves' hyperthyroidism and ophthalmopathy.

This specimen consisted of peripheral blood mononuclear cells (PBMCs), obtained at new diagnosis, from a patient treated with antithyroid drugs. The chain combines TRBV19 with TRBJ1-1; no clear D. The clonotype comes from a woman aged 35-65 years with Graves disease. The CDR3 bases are TGTGCCAGTAGCACCTTGGTAAGGCAGAACACTGAAGCTTTCTTT. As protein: CASSTLVRQNTEAFF.